This T cell receptor (beta chain) was observed in a study of blood T cell repertoires in COVID-19. In the study overall: Sources were T cells, B-cell-depleted T cells, or PBMCs; the material itself was cDNA or gDNA.

Methods used by the authors: Nucleated cell number was recorded as an estimate derived from reference gene primer amplification. TCRdb's copy holds only in-frame clones and misses some; the assay was immunoSEQ multiplex PCR. V, J and clone size are those of that table, while D and trimming were read from the DNA. The profile shows more than 300,000 clones, around 90% of them singletons. Each participant's cohort was designated according to participant-reported clinical history. Recovery among Cohort 3 donors was established by two negative PCRs, clearance, or symptom resolution. Sequencing used PBMCs or T cells enriched from blood (not recorded which). This TCR came from a woman younger than 45 who had recovered from COVID-19.

The CDR3 DNA reads as TGCGCCAGCAGCCTACATAAGGGACATAATGAAAAACTGTTTTTT. This sequence encodes CASSLHKGHNEKLFF. The rearrangement uses TRBV4-3 and TRBJ1-4; a possible D gene is TRBD1 (6 bases). Germline CDR1 is LGHNA and CDR2 is YSLEER. CDR3 length equals 15 residues. V dropped 4 bases and J dropped 4 bases, with 13 bases sitting between them.